This T cell receptor beta chain was recorded in a study of T cell responses to AZD1222 COVID-19 vaccine. V was cut by 4 bases and J by 4 bases, with 8 bases left in between. Germline-derived CDR1 and CDR2 are SNHLY and FYNNEI. This CDR3 region has 13 residues. Libraries were prepared by immunoSEQ multiplex PCR; TCRdb keeps only in-frame clonotypes and omits some of them. This sample carries more than 95,000 clones, 80% to 90% of them seen once, and the ten largest clones take about 5%. The chain combines TRBV2 with TRBJ1-3, with no clear D. The sequence came from an adult in good health. The material sequenced was peripheral blood, taken on day 0 of AZD1222 vaccination. Here the CDR3 DNA reads TGTGCCAGCAGTGGTGAACAGGGAAACACCATATATTTT. Translation: CASSGEQGNTIYF.